The rows below give T cell receptor beta chains drawn from one sample of a study of OX40 agonist ivuxolimab in advanced cancers. Here immunoSEQ multiplex PCR was the method, and the copy in TCRdb shows in-frame clones only, minus some. The sample comprises under 85,000 clones, approximately 89% of which are singletons, and just over 0.75% rests with the top ten. Material: CD4+ or CD8+ T cells sorted from blood, obtained in a trial of the OX40 agonist ivuxolimab. The origin of the receptors is an adult with an advanced solid tumor such as melanoma, head and neck, liver or kidney cancer. Each CDR3 is given with its conserved first and last residue. The D gene is left open where the match is weak. Clone size is shown for a subset of rows, as once, few, many or a class of expanded clone.

V gene	D gene	J gene	clone size	CDR3 protein	CDR3 DNA
TRBV2	-	TRBJ1-1	-	CASSWTGPSNTEAFF	TGTGCCAGCAGTTGGACGGGGCCTTCGAACACTGAAGCTTTCTTT
TRBV5-1	-	TRBJ1-1	-	CASSLVGGRGYTEAFF	TGCGCCAGCAGCTTGGTAGGTGGCAGGGGATACACTGAAGCTTTCTTT
TRBV27	-	TRBJ1-5	few	CASSWGPGNQPQHF	TGTGCCAGCAGTTGGGGACCGGGCAATCAGCCCCAGCATTTT
TRBV29-1	-	TRBJ2-1	-	CSANRVIYNEQFF	TGCAGCGCGAACAGGGTCATCTACAATGAGCAGTTCTTC
TRBV28	TRBD1	TRBJ1-1	-	CASSSGTGVYTEAFF	TGTGCCAGCAGTTCCGGGACAGGGGTTTACACTGAAGCTTTCTTT
TRBV19	TRBD1	TRBJ2-2	-	CASSISGTGGSGELFF	TGTGCCAGTAGTATTTCAGGGACAGGGGGCTCCGGGGAGCTGTTTTTT
TRBV5-1	TRBD1	TRBJ1-2	once	CASRRTGATNYGYTF	TGCGCCAGCAGGAGGACAGGGGCAACGAACTATGGCTACACCTTC
TRBV18	TRBD1	TRBJ1-1	-	CASSSDRALEAFF	TGTGCCAGCTCATCCGACAGGGCGCTTGAAGCTTTCTTT
TRBV4-1	-	TRBJ2-3	-	CASSQKPAETDTQYF	TGCGCCAGCAGCCAAAAACCAGCAGAGACAGATACGCAGTATTTT
TRBV6-1	-	TRBJ2-3	once	CASSIVAWGTDTQYF	TGTGCCAGCAGTATAGTCGCGTGGGGCACAGATACGCAGTATTTT
TRBV5-1	TRBD2	TRBJ2-1	-	CASSLDQREAYNEQFF	TGCGCCAGCAGCTTGGACCAGCGGGAGGCCTACAATGAGCAGTTCTTC
TRBV7-2	-	TRBJ1-1	-	CASSLGGGMRAFF	TGTGCCAGCAGCTTAGGCGGGGGTATGAGAGCTTTCTTT
TRBV5-1	-	TRBJ2-7	-	CASSPGTRPYEQYF	TGCGCCAGCAGCCCTGGGACCCGTCCCTACGAGCAGTACTTC
TRBV19	-	TRBJ2-2	once	CASKLLNTGELFF	TGTGCCAGCAAACTACTGAACACCGGGGAGCTGTTTTTT
TRBV6-5	-	TRBJ1-4	-	CASRVTTTNEKLFF	TGTGCCAGCAGGGTGACAACAACTAATGAAAAACTGTTTTTT
TRBV7-6	-	TRBJ2-2	few	CASSLVSASNTGELFF	TGTGCCAGCAGCTTAGTAAGTGCTTCGAACACCGGGGAGCTGTTTTTT
TRBV6-5	-	TRBJ1-5	-	CASGRTANQPQHF	TGTGCCAGCGGGAGGACAGCTAATCAGCCCCAGCATTTT
TRBV5-4	-	TRBJ2-1	few	CASSLGQASYNEQFF	TGTGCCAGCAGCTTGGGTCAGGCGTCCTACAATGAGCAGTTCTTC
TRBV6-5	TRBD1	TRBJ1-2	-	CASSRGTGGIYGYTF	TGTGCCAGCAGCCGTGGGACAGGGGGAATCTATGGCTACACCTTC
TRBV7-9	-	TRBJ1-2	-	CASSLEGGEGYTF	TGTGCCAGCAGCTTAGAAGGTGGTGAGGGCTACACCTTC
TRBV7-2	-	TRBJ1-1	-	CASSSQGGYTEAFF	TGTGCCAGCAGCTCCCAGGGAGGGTACACTGAAGCTTTCTTT
TRBV28	TRBD1	TRBJ1-5	-	CASSFGGRGRNQPQHF	TGTGCCAGCAGTTTTGGGGGCAGGGGGCGAAATCAGCCCCAGCATTTT
TRBV6-1	TRBD1	TRBJ1-1	-	CASSDDEGQGNTEAFF	TGTGCCAGCAGTGATGATGAGGGACAGGGCAACACTGAAGCTTTCTTT
TRBV11-2	-	TRBJ1-4	-	CASSTSPSATNEKLFF	TGTGCCAGCAGCACTAGTCCGAGCGCAACTAATGAAAAACTGTTTTTT